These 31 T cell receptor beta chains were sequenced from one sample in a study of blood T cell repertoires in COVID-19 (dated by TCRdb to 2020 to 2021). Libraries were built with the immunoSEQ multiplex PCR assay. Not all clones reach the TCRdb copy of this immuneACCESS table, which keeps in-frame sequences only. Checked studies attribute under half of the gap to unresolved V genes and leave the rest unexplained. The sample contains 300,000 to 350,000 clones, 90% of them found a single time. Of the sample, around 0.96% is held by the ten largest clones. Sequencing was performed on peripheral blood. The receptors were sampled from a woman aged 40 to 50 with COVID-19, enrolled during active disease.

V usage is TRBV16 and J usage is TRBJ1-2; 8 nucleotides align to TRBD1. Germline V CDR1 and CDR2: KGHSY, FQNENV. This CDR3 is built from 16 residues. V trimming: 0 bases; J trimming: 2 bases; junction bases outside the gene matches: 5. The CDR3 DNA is TGTGCCAGCAGCCAATCAGCAAACAGGGGGAACTATGGCTACACCTTC. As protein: CASSQSANRGNYGYTF.

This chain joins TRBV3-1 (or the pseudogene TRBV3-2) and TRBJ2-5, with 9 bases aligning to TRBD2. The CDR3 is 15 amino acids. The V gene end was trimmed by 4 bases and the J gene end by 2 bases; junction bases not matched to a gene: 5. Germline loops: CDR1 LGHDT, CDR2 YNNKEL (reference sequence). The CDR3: CASSPGSGGQETQYF. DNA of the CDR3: TGTGCCAGCAGCCCAGGAAGCGGGGGGCAAGAGACCCAGTACTTC.

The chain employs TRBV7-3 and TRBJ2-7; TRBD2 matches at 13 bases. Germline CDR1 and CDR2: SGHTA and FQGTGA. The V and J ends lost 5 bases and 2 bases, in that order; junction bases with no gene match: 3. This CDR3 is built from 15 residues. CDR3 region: CASSPGTSGAYEQYF. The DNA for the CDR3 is TGTGCCAGCAGCCCCGGGACTAGCGGGGCCTACGAGCAGTACTTC.

The CDR3 protein is CASSLRGGTGNYGYTF. The CDR3 DNA is TGTGCCAGCAGCTTAAGGGGCGGGACAGGGAACTATGGCTACACCTTC. V usage is TRBV7-9 and J usage is TRBJ1-2; 9 nucleotides align to TRBD1. Germline CDR1 reads SEHNR; CDR2 reads FQNEAQ (reference sequence). This CDR3 has 16 residues. J gave up 2 bases and V 2 bases, and 6 bases lay outside the gene matches. The whole variable domain, remainder taken from reference TRBV7-9 and TRBJ1-2, is DTGVSQNPRHKITKRGQNVTFRCDPISEHNRLYWYRQTLGQGPEFLTYFQNEAQLEKSRLLSDRFSAERPKGSFSTLEIQRTEQGDSAMYLCASSLRGGTGNYGYTFGSGTRLTVV.

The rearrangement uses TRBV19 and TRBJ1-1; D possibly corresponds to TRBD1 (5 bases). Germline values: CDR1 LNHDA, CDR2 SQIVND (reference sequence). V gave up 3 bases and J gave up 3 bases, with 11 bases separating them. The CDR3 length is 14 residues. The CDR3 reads CASSILPRDTEAFF. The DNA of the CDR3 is TGTGCCAGTAGTATTCTGCCCAGGGACACTGAAGCTTTCTTT.

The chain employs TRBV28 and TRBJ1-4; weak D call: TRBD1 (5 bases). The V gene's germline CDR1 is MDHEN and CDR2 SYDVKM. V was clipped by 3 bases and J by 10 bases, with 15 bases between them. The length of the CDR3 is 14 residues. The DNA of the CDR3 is TGTGCCAGCAGTTTTGGGGGGAGAATGATAAAACTGTTTTTT. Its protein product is CASSFGGRMIKLFF.

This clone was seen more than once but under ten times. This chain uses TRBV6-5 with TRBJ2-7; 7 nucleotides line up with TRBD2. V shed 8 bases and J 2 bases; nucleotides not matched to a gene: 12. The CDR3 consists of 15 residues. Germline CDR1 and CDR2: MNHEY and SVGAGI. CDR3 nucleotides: TGTGCCAGCGTCAGAACGGGGGGTACGACCTACGAGCAGTACTTC. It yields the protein CASVRTGGTTYEQYF.

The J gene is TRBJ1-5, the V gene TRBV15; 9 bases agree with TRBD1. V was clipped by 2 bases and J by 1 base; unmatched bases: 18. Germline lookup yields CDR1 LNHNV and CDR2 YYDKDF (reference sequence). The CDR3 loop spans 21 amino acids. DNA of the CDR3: TGTGCCACCAGCAGACGTCCCCCGCCCAAGGACAGGGGAGTAAGCAATCAGCCCCAGCATTTT. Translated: CATSRRPPPKDRGVSNQPQHF.

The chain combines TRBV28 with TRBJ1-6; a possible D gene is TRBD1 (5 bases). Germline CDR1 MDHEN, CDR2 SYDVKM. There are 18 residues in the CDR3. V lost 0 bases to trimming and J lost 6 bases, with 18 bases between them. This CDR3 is CASSLWEDKRDSNSPLHF. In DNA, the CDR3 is TGTGCCAGCAGTTTATGGGAGGACAAAAGGGACTCTAATTCACCCCTCCACTTT. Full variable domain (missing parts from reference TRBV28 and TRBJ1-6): DVKVTQSSRYLVKRTGEKVFLECVQDMDHENMFWYRQDPGLGLRLIYFSYDVKMKEKGDIPEGYSVSREKKERFSLILESASTNQTSMYLCASSLWEDKRDSNSPLHFGNGTRLTVT.

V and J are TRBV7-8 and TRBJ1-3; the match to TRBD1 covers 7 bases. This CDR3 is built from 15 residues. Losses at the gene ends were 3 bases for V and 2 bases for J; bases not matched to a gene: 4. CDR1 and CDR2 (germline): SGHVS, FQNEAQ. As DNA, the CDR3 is TGTGCCAGCAGCTTTGACAGGGCAGCTGGAAACACCATATATTTT. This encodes CASSFDRAAGNTIYF.

The DNA for the CDR3 is TGCAGTGCTAGTCCCCTAGCGGGAGCTGCAGATACGCAGTATTTT. Encoded protein: CSASPLAGAADTQYF. J is TRBJ2-3 and V is TRBV20-1, with TRBD2 matching over 10 bases. Germline CDR1 is DFQATT and CDR2 is SNEGSKA (reference sequence). The junction had 7 bases not matched to a gene; V was cut back by 3 bases and J by 4 bases. The CDR3 extends over 15 amino acids.

CDR3 amino acids: CASSYSGTVYGYTF. The CDR3 bases are TGTGCCAGCAGCTACTCCGGGACAGTCTATGGCTACACCTTC. The chain recombines TRBV13 with TRBJ1-2; 7 bases align to TRBD1. The CDR3 runs 14 residues. V trimming: 4 bases; J trimming: 4 bases; junction bases outside the gene matches: 6. Germline V gene lookup returns CDR1 PRHDT and CDR2 FYEKMQ (reference sequence).

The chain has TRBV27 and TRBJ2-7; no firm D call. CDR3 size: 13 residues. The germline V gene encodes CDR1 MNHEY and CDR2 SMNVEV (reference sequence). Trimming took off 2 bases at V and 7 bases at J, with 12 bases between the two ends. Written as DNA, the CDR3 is TGTGCCAGCAGTTTAGATGCCAGGCTAGAGCAGTACTTC. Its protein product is CASSLDARLEQYF.

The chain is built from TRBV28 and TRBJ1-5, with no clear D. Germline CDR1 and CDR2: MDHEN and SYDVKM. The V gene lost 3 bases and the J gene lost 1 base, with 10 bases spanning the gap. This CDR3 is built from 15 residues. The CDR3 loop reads CASSLAGRSNQPQHF. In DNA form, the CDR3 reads TGTGCCAGCAGTTTGGCCGGGAGGAGCAATCAGCCCCAGCATTTT.

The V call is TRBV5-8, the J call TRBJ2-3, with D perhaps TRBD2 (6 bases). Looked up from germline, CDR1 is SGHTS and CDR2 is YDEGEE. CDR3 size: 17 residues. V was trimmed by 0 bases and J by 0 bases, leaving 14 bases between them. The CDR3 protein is CASSLGVLAMSTDTQYF. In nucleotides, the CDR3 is TGTGCCAGCAGCTTGGGGGTACTAGCTATGAGCACAGATACGCAGTATTTT.

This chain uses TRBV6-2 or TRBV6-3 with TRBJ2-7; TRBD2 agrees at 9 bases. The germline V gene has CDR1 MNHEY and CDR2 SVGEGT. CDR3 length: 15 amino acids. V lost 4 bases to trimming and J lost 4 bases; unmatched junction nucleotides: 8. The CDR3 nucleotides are TGTGCCAGCAGTTCCCCAAGCGGGAGGAGGTACGAGCAGTACTTC. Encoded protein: CASSSPSGRRYEQYF.

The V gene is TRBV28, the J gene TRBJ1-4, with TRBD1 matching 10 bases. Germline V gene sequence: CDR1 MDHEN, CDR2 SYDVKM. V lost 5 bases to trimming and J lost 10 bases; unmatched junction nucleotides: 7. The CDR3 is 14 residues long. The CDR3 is CASSTGTGEVKLFF. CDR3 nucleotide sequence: TGTGCCAGCAGTACCGGGACAGGGGAGGTAAAACTGTTTTTT.

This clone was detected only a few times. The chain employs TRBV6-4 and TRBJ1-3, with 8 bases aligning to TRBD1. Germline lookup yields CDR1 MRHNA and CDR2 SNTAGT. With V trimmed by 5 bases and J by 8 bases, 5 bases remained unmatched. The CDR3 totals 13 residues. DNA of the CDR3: TGTGCCAGCAGTCCTGACAGGGGAGACACCATATATTTT. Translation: CASSPDRGDTIYF.

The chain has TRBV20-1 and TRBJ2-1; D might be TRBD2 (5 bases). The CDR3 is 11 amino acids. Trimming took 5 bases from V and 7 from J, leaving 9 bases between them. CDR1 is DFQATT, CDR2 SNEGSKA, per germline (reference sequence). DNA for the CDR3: TGCAGTGCTGAGGGTTTAAATGAGCAGTTCTTC. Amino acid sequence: CSAEGLNEQFF.

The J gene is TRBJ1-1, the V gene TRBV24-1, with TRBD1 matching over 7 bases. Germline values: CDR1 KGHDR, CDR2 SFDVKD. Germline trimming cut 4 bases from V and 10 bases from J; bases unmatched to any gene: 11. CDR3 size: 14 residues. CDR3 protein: CATSEFDRESGAFF. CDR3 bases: TGTGCCACCAGTGAATTTGACAGGGAATCTGGAGCTTTCTTT.

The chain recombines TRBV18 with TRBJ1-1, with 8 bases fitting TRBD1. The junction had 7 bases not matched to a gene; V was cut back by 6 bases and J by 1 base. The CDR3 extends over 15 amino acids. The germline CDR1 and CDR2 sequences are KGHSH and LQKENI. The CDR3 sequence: CASSQKQGGNTEAFF. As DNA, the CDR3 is TGTGCCAGCTCCCAGAAACAGGGGGGGAACACTGAAGCTTTCTTT.

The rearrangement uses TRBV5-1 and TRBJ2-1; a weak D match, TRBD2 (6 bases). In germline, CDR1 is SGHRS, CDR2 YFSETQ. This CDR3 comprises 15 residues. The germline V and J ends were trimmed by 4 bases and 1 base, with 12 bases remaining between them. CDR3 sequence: CASSLGGGSYNEQFF. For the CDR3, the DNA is TGCGCCAGCAGCCTGGGTGGGGGGTCCTACAATGAGCAGTTCTTC.

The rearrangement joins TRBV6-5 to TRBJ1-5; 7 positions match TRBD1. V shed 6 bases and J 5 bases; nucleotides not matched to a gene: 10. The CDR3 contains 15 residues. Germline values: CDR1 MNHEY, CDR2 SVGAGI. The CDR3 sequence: CASSLTGFMDQPQHF. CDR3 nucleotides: TGTGCCAGCAGCTTGACAGGGTTTATGGATCAGCCCCAGCATTTT.

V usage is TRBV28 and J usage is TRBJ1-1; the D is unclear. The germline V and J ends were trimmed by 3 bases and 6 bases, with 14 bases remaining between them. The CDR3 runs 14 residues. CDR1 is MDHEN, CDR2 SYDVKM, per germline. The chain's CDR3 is CASSFGWGASEAFF. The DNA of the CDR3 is TGTGCCAGCAGTTTTGGGTGGGGAGCCTCTGAAGCTTTCTTT.

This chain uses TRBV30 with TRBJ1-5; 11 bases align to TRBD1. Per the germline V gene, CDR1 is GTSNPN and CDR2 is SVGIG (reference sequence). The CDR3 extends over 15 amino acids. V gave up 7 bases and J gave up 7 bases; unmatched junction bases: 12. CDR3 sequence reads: CAYRDRGTIVQPQHF. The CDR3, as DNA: TGTGCCTACCGGGACAGGGGGACGATAGTCCAGCCCCAGCATTTT.

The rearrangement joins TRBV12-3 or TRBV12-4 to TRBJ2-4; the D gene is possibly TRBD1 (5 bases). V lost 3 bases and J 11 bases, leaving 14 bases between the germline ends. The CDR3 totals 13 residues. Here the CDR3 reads CASSLAIKGFQYF. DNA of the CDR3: TGTGCCAGCAGTTTGGCCATAAAGGGGTTTCAGTACTTC.

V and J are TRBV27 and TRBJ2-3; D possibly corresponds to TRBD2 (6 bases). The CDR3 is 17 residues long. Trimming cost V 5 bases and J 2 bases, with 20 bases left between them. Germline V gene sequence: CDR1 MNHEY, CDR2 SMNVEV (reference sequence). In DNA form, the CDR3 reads TGTGCCAGCAGTAATTACCGCGGGGCTTCGATCACAGATACGCAGTATTTT. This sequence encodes CASSNYRGASITDTQYF.

This CDR3 is CASSLDVAGDYNEQFF. The CDR3 DNA reads as TGCGCCAGCAGCTTGGATGTAGCGGGCGATTACAATGAGCAGTTCTTC. The chain uses TRBV5-1 and TRBJ2-1; 7 bases line up with TRBD2. The CDR3 consists of 16 residues. Germline CDR1 reads SGHRS; CDR2 reads YFSETQ. V lost 0 bases, J lost 4 bases, and 7 bases stayed unmatched.

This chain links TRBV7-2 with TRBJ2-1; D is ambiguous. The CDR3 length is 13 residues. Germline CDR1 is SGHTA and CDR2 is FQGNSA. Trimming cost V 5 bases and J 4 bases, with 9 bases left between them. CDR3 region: CASSIQLYNEQFF. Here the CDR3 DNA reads TGTGCCAGCAGCATACAACTATACAATGAGCAGTTCTTC.

The CDR3 is CASSRDRVHYGYTF. In nucleotides, the CDR3 is TGTGCCAGCAGCCGAGACAGGGTCCACTATGGCTACACCTTC. The rearrangement uses TRBV7-8 and TRBJ1-2; TRBD1 aligns across 7 bases. CDR1 SGHVS and CDR2 FQNEAQ come from the germline V gene. V lost 5 bases and J lost 3; bases outside the gene matches: 6. The CDR3 loop spans 14 amino acids. The full variable domain, in which reference TRBV7-8 and TRBJ1-2 provide the parts outside the CDR3, is GAGVSQSPRYKVAKRGQDVALRCDPISGHVSLFWYQQALGQGPEFLTYFQNEAQLDKSGLPSDRFFAERPEGSVSTLKIQRTQQEDSAVYLCASSRDRVHYGYTFGSGTRLTVV.

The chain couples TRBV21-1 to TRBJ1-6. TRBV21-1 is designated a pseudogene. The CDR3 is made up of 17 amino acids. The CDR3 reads CASSTDGLPPYNSPLHF. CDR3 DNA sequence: TGTGCCAGCAGCACAGACGGGTTGCCGCCCTATAATTCACCCCTCCACTTT.